Listed below are T cell receptor beta chains from one sample, sequenced in a study of CD8 T cells in ankylosing spondylitis. Each CDR3 protein gets one entry after TCRdb re-called the 5' RACE reads with MiXCR. Here the sample spans around 770,000 distinct CDR3 sequences, 10% to 15% being singletons. The sample consisted of blood, either unsorted or a sorted T cell fraction (not recorded which). Receptor source: a male donor with ankylosing spondylitis. The CDR3 runs from the conserved cysteine through the conserved F or W. The order of the fields is D gene, V gene, J gene, clone size, CDR3 protein, CDR3 DNA. The D gene is left open where the match is weak. Clone size appears in some rows only: once, few, many, or a class for an expanded clone.

.	TRBV6-5	TRBJ1-2	few	CASSYMGSGGYTF	TGTGCCAGCAGTTACATGGGGAGTGGCGGCTACACCTTC
.	TRBV29-1	TRBJ2-3	many	CSVSGAHDTQYF	TGCAGCGTAAGCGGAGCACATGATACGCAGTATTTT
TRBD1	TRBV5-1	TRBJ1-1	many	CASSPMGQFEAFF	TGCGCCAGCAGCCCAATGGGACAGTTTGAAGCTTTCTTT
TRBD2	TRBV6-5	TRBJ2-7	.	CASSSPGLAGWRQYF	TGTGCCAGCAGTTCCCCGGGACTAGCGGGGTGGAGGCAGTACTTC
TRBD1	TRBV20-1	TRBJ1-5	many	CSALDRVDQPQHF	TGCAGTGCCCTGGACAGGGTAGATCAGCCCCAGCATTTT
TRBD1	TRBV6-1	TRBJ1-2	many	CASSGRDRSNYGYTF	TGTGCCAGCAGTGGCCGGGACAGGAGTAACTATGGCTACACCTTC
.	TRBV15	TRBJ2-3	few	CATSSHLPTDTQYF	TGTGCCACCAGCAGTCATCTTCCCACAGATACGCAGTATTTT
TRBD2	TRBV29-1	TRBJ2-5	many	CSVEERLAETQYF	TGCAGCGTTGAAGAGCGACTAGCAGAGACCCAGTACTTC
TRBD2	TRBV7-8	TRBJ2-2	few	CASNFRGDPNTGELFF	TGTGCCAGCAACTTCCGGGGGGATCCGAACACCGGGGAGCTGTTTTTT
.	TRBV28	TRBJ2-3	few	CASRVFGIRTDTQYF	TGTGCCAGCAGGGTTTTCGGGATACGCACAGATACGCAGTATTTT
.	TRBV7-9	TRBJ2-5	few	CASSKWASNQETQYF	TGTGCCAGCAGTAAATGGGCCAGCAATCAAGAGACCCAGTACTTC
TRBD2	TRBV20-1	TRBJ2-3	many	CSAGGLAVTDTQYF	TGCAGTGCTGGGGGACTAGCCGTAACAGATACGCAGTATTTT
.	TRBV5-4	TRBJ2-1	.	CASSLTHNEQFF	TGTGCCAGCAGCCTGACACACAATGAGCAGTTCTTC
TRBD1	TRBV10-3	TRBJ1-1	.	CAIVAGTGTFF	TGTGCCATCGTCGCCGGGACAGGGACTTTCTTT
TRBD1	TRBV20-1	TRBJ2-2	few	CSARDRRTTGELFF	TGCAGTGCTAGGGACAGGAGAACCACCGGGGAGCTGTTTTTT
.	TRBV20-1	TRBJ1-2	.	CSAKGQSYGYTF	TGCAGTGCGAAAGGACAGAGCTATGGCTACACCTTC
TRBD1	TRBV5-1	TRBJ2-2	.	CASSFRTGSHGELFF	TGCGCCAGCAGCTTCCGGACAGGGTCCCACGGGGAGCTGTTTTTT
.	TRBV7-2	TRBJ2-5	few	CASSLVFSEETQYF	TGTGCCAGCAGCTTAGTTTTTAGCGAGGAGACCCAGTACTTC
TRBD2	TRBV7-2	TRBJ2-2	.	CASSLTSGDYTGELFF	TGTGCCAGCAGTTTGACTAGCGGAGATTACACCGGGGAGCTGTTTTTT
.	TRBV27	TRBJ2-3	few	CASSLLSLANTDTQYF	TGTGCCAGCAGTTTATTGAGCCTAGCGAACACAGATACGCAGTATTTT
.	TRBV7-6	TRBJ1-1	.	CASSPRYTEAFF	TGTGCCAGCAGCCCGCGGTATACTGAAGCTTTCTTT
TRBD1	TRBV5-6	TRBJ1-4	few	CASSSQGGSEKLFF	TGTGCCAGCAGCTCACAGGGGGGGAGTGAAAAACTGTTTTTT
TRBD1	TRBV20-1	TRBJ2-1	.	CSAREATGPYNEQFF	TGCAGTGCTAGAGAGGCGACAGGGCCCTACAATGAGCAGTTCTTC
TRBD1	TRBV5-5	TRBJ1-2	many	CASSLAGQGEYGYTF	TGTGCCAGCAGCTTGGCGGGACAGGGGGAATATGGCTACACCTTC
.	TRBV29-1	TRBJ2-7	many	CSVESRASYEQYF	TGCAGCGTTGAGAGCAGGGCCTCCTACGAGCAGTACTTC
.	TRBV20-1	TRBJ1-1	few	CSTTKVGRMNTEAFF	TGCAGTACAACCAAAGTTGGACGGATGAACACTGAAGCTTTCTTT
.	TRBV11-2	TRBJ1-5	.	CASSWGQLSNQPQHF	TGTGCCAGCAGCTGGGGGCAGCTCTCTAATCAGCCCCAGCATTTT
TRBD1	TRBV7-2	TRBJ1-1	.	CASSSGTGRTEAFF	TGTGCCAGCAGCTCGGGGACAGGGAGAACTGAAGCTTTCTTT
.	TRBV5-1	TRBJ2-3	.	CASSPGTSDTQYF	TGCGCCAGCAGCCCCGGGACCTCAGATACGCAGTATTTT
.	TRBV11-2	TRBJ1-5	.	CASSLAAAGQPQHF	TGTGCCAGCAGCTTAGCAGCGGCCGGTCAGCCCCAGCATTTT
TRBD1	TRBV29-1	TRBJ1-2	few	CSAGQGDVYGYTF	TGCAGCGCAGGACAGGGAGACGTATATGGCTACACCTTC
.	TRBV4-3	TRBJ2-4	.	CASSQDFAGRTKNIQYF	TGCGCCAGCAGCCAAGATTTCGCAGGGAGGACCAAAAACATTCAGTACTTC
.	TRBV11-2	TRBJ2-3	few	CASSFTRSVDTQYF	TGTGCCAGCAGCTTTACTAGGTCGGTCGATACGCAGTATTTT
TRBD2	TRBV7-3	TRBJ2-1	.	CASSGPPGGYNEQFF	TGTGCCAGCAGCGGACCCCCGGGGGGGTACAATGAGCAGTTCTTC
.	TRBV29-1	TRBJ2-1	many	CSVGGRFMDNEQFF	TGCAGCGTTGGGGGGAGATTCATGGACAATGAGCAGTTCTTC
TRBD2	TRBV20-1	TRBJ2-1	few	CSASRGGRGSYNEQFF	TGCAGTGCAAGCCGCGGGGGTAGGGGCTCCTACAATGAGCAGTTCTTC
TRBD1	TRBV29-1	TRBJ2-2	.	CSVRTGGFGELFF	TGCAGCGTTCGGACAGGGGGCTTTGGGGAGCTGTTTTTT
TRBD2	TRBV20-1	TRBJ2-3	.	CSAEFIAGGPPDTQYF	TGCAGTGCTGAATTTATAGCGGGAGGGCCGCCAGATACGCAGTATTTT
TRBD2	TRBV20-1	TRBJ2-1	many	CSARRPSGGVEQFF	TGCAGTGCTAGGCGGCCTAGCGGAGGGGTCGAGCAGTTCTTC
.	TRBV5-1	TRBJ2-1	.	CASTWGYSIYNEQFF	TGCGCCAGCACCTGGGGCTACTCAATCTACAATGAGCAGTTCTTC
TRBD1	TRBV28	TRBJ2-4	once	CASSSPGQGKYF	TGTGCCAGCAGTTCACCGGGACAGGGAAAGTACTTC
.	TRBV20-1	TRBJ1-3	few	CSASETGSGNTIYF	TGCAGTGCTAGCGAGACAGGCTCTGGAAACACCATATATTTT
.	TRBV5-1	TRBJ1-4	.	CASSDGSNEKLYF	TGCGCCAGCTCGGACGGTTCGAATGAAAAACTGTATTTT
.	TRBV20-1	TRBJ2-3	.	CSATPSLRRSTDTQYF	TGCAGTGCTACACCGTCATTAAGGCGGAGCACAGATACGCAGTATTTT
.	TRBV4-1	TRBJ2-3	few	CASSQDQGIAGSTDTQYF	TGCGCCAGCAGCCAAGATCAAGGAATCGCGGGTAGCACAGATACGCAGTATTTT
.	TRBV7-2	TRBJ2-7	.	CASSLVGTNPYEQYF	TGTGCCAGCAGCTTAGTGGGGACCAACCCCTACGAGCAGTACTTC
.	TRBV7-2	TRBJ1-2	.	CASSVFSRGGGYTF	TGTGCCAGCAGCGTGTTCAGCAGGGGTGGTGGCTACACCTTC
.	TRBV5-1	TRBJ1-4	.	CASSLSWGSNEKLFF	TGCGCCAGCAGCTTGAGTTGGGGGTCCAATGAAAAACTGTTTTTT
TRBD2	TRBV7-2	TRBJ2-5	many	CASSSTSGSLGETQYF	TGTGCCAGCAGCTCGACTAGCGGGAGTTTGGGGGAGACCCAGTACTTC
TRBD2	TRBV29-1	TRBJ2-1	many	CSVVTSGGYNEQFF	TGCAGCGTAGTAACTAGCGGGGGTTACAATGAGCAGTTCTTC